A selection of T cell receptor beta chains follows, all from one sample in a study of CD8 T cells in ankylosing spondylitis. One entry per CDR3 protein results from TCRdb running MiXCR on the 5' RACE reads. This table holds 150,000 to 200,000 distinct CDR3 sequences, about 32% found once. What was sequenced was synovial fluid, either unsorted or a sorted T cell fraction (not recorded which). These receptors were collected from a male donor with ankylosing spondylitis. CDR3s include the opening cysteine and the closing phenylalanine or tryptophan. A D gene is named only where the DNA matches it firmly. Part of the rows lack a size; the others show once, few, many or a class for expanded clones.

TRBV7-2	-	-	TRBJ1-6	TGTGCCAGCAGCTCTTGGTCCAATTCACCCCTCCACTTT	CASSSWSNSPLHF
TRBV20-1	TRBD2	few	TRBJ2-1	TGCAGTGCTAGATCCGGGGGTAGCGGGGGGCAGTTCTTC	CSARSGGSGGQFF
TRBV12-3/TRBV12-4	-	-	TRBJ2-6	TGTGCCAGCAGTGTGGACAGCTCTGGGGCCAACGTCCTGACTTTC	CASSVDSSGANVLTF
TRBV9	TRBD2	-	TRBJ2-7	TGTGCCAGCAGCGTAGGGCCAGCGGGATCCTACGAGCAGTACTTC	CASSVGPAGSYEQYF
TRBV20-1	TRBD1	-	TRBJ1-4	TGCAGTGCTAGGGTGGGACAGGGTGGAGAAAAACTGTTTTTT	CSARVGQGGEKLFF
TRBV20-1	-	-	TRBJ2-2	TGCAGTGCTAGCCCTACCGGGGAGCTGTTTTTT	CSASPTGELFF
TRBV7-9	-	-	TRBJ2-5	TGTGCCAGCAGCTTAAAGGGGCTAGCAGGAGGGGAGACCCAGTACTTC	CASSLKGLAGGETQYF
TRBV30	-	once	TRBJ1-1	TGTGCCTGGATGAGGCAGGGGAACACTGAAGCTTTCTTT	CAWMRQGNTEAFF
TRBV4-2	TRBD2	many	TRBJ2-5	TGTGCCAGCAGCCAGCAGCTCAGCGGGGTGTCAGAGACCCAGTACTTC	CASSQQLSGVSETQYF
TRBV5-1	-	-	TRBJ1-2	TGCGCCAGCAGCTTGTACAGCGGACCTACCACCTACGGCTACACCTTC	CASSLYSGPTTYGYTF
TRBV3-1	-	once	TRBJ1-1	TGTGCCAGCAGCCAAGCGGGGGCGGGGGCTGAAGCTTTCTTT	CASSQAGAGAEAFF
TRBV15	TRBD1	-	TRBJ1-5	TGTGCCACCAGCCAACAGGGGTGGCAGCCCCAGCATTTT	CATSQQGWQPQHF
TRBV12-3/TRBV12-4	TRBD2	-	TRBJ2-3	TGTGCCAGCAGTTTTTCGCGGGGGGGGAGGGGCGCAGATACGCAGTATTTT	CASSFSRGGRGADTQYF
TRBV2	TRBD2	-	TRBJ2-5	TGTGCCAGCAGACGTCTAGCGGGGAGGAGGCAAGAGACCCAGTACTTC	CASRRLAGRRQETQYF
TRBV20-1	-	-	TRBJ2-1	TGCAGTGCTAGAGATTATGGGCAGTTATGGGAGTTCTTC	CSARDYGQLWEFF
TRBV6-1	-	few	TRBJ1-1	TGTGCCAGCCACCCGGCAGGGTGGGGACGCGGTGCTGAAGCTTTCTTT	CASHPAGWGRGAEAFF
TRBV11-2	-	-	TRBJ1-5	TGTGCCAGCAGCTCCCAGGGGACTCAGCCCCAGCATTTT	CASSSQGTQPQHF